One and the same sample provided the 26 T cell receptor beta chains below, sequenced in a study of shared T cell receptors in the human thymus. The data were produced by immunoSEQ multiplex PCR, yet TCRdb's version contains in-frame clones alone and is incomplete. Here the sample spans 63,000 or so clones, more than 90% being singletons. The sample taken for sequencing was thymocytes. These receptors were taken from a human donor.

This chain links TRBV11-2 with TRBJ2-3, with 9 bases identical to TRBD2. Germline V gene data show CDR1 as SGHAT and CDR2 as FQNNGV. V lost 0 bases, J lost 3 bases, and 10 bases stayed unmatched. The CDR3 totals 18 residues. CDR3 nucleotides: TGTGCCAGCAGCTTAGATCCGGAGGCGGGGGGGCCTACAGATACGCAGTATTTT. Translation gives CASSLDPEAGGPTDTQYF.

The CDR3 reads CASSPAGARNQPQHF. Here the CDR3 DNA reads TGTGCCAGCAGTCCTGCGGGGGCTCGGAATCAGCCCCAGCATTTT. J is TRBJ1-5 and V is TRBV27; weak D call: TRBD1 (6 bases). Germline CDR1 MNHEY, CDR2 SMNVEV (reference sequence). This CDR3 has 15 residues. The ends were cut back, 5 bases at V and 4 bases at J, with 15 bases in the middle.

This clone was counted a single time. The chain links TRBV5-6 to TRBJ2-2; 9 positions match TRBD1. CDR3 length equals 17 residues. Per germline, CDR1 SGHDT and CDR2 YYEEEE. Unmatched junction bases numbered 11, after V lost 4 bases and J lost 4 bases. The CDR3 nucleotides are TGTGCCAGCAGCCCCGGACAGGGGCATATCTGCACCGGGGAGCTGTTTTTT. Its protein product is CASSPGQGHICTGELFF. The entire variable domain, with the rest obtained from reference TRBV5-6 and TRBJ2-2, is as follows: DAGVTQSPTHLIKTRGQQVTLRCSPKSGHDTVSWYQQALGQGPQFIFQYYEEEERQRGNFPDRFSGHQFPNYSSELNVNALLLGDSALYLCASSPGQGHICTGELFFGEGSRLTVL.

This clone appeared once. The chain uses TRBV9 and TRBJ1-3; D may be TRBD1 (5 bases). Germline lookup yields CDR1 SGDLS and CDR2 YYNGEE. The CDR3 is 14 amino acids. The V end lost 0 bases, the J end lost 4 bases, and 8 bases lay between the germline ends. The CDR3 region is CASSVGGYGNTIYF. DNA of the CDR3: TGTGCCAGCAGCGTAGGGGGGTACGGAAACACCATATATTTT.

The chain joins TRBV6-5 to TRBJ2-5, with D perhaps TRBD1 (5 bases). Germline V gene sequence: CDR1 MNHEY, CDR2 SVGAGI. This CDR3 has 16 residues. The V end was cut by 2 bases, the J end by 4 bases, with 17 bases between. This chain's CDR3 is CASSYGFDGALETQYF. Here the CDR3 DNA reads TGTGCCAGCAGTTACGGATTTGATGGGGCCCTAGAGACCCAGTACTTC.

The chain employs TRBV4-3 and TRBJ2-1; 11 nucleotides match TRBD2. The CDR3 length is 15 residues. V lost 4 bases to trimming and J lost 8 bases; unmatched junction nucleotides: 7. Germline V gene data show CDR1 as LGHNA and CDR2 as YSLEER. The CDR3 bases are TGCGCCAGCAGCCCTACTAGCGGGGGAATCGATGAGCAGTTCTTC. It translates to CASSPTSGGIDEQFF.

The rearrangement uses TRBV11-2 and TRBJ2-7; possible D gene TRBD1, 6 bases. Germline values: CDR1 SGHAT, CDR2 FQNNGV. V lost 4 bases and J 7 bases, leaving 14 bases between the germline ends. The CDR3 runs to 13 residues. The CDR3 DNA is TGTGCCAGCAGCTCGGGGACAAACGGGGAGCAGTACTTC. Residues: CASSSGTNGEQYF. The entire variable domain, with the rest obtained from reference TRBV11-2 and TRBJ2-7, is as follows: EAGVAQSPRYKIIEKRQSVAFWCNPISGHATLYWYQQILGQGPKLLIQFQNNGVVDDSQLPKDRFSAERLKGVDSTLKIQPAKLEDSAVYLCASSSGTNGEQYFGPGTRLTVT.

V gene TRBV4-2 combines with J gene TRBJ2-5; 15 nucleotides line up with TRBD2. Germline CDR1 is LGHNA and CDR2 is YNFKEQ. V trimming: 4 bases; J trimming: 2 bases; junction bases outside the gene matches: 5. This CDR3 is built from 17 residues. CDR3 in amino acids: CASSPRTSGGDQETQYF. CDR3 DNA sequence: TGTGCCAGCAGCCCCCGGACTAGCGGGGGGGATCAAGAGACCCAGTACTTC.

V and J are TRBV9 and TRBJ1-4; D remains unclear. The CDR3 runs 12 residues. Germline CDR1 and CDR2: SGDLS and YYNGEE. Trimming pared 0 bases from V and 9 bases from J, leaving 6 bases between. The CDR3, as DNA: TGTGCCAGCAGCGTAGAGGGAAAAAAACTGTTTTTT. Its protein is CASSVEGKKLFF.

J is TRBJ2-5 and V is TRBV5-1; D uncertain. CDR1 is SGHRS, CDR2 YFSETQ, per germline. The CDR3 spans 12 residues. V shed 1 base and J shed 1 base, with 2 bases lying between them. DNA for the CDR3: TGCGCCAGCAGCTTGTGCCAAGAGACCCAGTACTTC. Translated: CASSLCQETQYF.

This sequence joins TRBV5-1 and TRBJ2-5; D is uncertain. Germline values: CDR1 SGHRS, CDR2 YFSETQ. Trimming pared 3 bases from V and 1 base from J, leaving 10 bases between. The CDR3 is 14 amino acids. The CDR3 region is CASSYRLVQETQYF. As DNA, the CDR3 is TGCGCCAGCAGCTACCGACTTGTCCAAGAGACCCAGTACTTC.

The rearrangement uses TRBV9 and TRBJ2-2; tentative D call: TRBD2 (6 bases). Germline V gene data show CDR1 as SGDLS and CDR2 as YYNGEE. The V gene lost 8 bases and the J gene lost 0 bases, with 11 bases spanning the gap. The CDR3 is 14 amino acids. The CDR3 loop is CARQCGANTGELFF. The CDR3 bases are TGTGCCAGACAGTGCGGGGCGAACACCGGGGAGCTGTTTTTT.

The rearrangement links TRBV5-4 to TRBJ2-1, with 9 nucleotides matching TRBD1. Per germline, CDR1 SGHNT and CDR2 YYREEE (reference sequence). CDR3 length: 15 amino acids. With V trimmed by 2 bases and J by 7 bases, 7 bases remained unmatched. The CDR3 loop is CASSFQTGGENEQFF. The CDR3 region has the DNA TGTGCCAGCAGCTTCCAGACAGGGGGTGAGAATGAGCAGTTCTTC. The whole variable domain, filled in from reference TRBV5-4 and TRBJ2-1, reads ETGVTQSPTHLIKTRGQQVTLRCSSQSGHNTVSWYQQALGQGPQFIFQYYREEENGRGNFPPRFSGLQFPNYSSELNVNALELDDSALYLCASSFQTGGENEQFFGPGTRLTVL.

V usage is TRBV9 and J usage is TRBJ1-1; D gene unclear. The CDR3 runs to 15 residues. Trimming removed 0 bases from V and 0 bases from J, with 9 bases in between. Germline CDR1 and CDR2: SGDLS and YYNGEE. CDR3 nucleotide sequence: TGTGCCAGCAGCGTAGGACGAAAGTTGAACACTGAAGCTTTCTTT. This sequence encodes CASSVGRKLNTEAFF.

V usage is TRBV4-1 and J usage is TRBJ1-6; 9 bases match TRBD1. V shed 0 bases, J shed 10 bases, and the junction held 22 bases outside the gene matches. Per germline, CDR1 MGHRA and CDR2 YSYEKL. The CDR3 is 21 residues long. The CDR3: CASSQEAPTGTGSVGCSPLHF. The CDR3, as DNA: TGCGCCAGCAGCCAAGAGGCTCCTACCGGGACAGGGTCAGTGGGGTGCTCACCCCTCCACTTT.

CDR3 sequence: CASTTGVSGNTIYF. The DNA of the CDR3 is TGTGCCAGCACCACCGGGGTGTCCGGAAACACCATATATTTT. The rearrangement joins TRBV6-5 to TRBJ1-3, with D unresolved. Germline V gene data show CDR1 as MNHEY and CDR2 as SVGAGI. The length of the CDR3 is 14 residues. V lost 7 bases and J 4 bases, leaving 14 bases between the germline ends.

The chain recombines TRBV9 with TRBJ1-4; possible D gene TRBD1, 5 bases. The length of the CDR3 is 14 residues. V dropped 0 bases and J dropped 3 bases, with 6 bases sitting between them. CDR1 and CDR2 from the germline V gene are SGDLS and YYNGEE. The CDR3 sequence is CASSVGGANEKLFF. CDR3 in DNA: TGTGCCAGCAGCGTAGGGGGGGCTAATGAAAAACTGTTTTTT. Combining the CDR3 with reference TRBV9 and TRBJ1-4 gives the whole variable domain DSGVTQTPKHLITATGQRVTLRCSPRSGDLSVYWYQQSLDQGLQFLIQYYNGEERAKGNILERFSAQQFPDLHSELNLSSLELGDSALYFCASSVGGANEKLFFGSGTQLSVL.

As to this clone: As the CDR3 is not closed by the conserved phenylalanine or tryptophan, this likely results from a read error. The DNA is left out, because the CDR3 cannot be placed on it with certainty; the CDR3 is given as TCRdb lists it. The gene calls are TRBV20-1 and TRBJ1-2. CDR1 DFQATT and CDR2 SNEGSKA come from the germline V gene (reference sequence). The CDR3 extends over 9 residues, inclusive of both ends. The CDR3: CSACKGRTG.

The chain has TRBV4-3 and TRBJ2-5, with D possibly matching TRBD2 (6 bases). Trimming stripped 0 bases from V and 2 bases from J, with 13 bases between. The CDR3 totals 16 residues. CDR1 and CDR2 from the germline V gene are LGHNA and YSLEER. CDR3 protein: CASSQDKGTSQETQYF. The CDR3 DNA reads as TGCGCCAGCAGCCAAGATAAAGGGACTTCACAAGAGACCCAGTACTTC.

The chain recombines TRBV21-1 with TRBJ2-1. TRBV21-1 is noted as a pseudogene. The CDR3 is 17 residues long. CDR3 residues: CASSKTCSGTLSSPQFF. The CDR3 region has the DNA TGTGCCAGCAGCAAAACTTGCTCCGGGACGTTATCCTCACCGCAGTTCTTC.

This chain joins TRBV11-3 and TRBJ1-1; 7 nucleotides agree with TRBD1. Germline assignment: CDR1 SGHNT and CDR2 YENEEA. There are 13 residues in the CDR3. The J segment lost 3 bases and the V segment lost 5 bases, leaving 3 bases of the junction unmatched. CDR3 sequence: CASSPGGYTEAFF. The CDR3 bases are TGTGCCAGCAGCCCAGGGGGATACACTGAAGCTTTCTTT.

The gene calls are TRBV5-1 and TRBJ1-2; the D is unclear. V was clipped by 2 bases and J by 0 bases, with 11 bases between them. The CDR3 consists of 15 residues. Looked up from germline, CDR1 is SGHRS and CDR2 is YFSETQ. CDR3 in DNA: TGCGCCAGCAGCTTAGGACGGAAGCCTAACTATGGCTACACCTTC. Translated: CASSLGRKPNYGYTF.

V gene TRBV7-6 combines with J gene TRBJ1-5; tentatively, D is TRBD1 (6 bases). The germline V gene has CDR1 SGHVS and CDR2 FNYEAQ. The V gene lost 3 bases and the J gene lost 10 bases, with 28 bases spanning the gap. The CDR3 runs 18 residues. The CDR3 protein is CASSLIKRTVTAAPPQHF. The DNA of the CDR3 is TGTGCCAGCAGCTTGATCAAACGGACAGTTACCGCCGCTCCACCCCAGCATTTT.

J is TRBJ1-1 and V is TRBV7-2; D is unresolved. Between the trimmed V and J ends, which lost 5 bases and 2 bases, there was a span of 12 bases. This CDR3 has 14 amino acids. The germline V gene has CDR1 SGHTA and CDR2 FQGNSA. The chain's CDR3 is CASSRQLENTEAFF. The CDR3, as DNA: TGTGCCAGCAGCCGCCAATTAGAAAACACTGAAGCTTTCTTT.

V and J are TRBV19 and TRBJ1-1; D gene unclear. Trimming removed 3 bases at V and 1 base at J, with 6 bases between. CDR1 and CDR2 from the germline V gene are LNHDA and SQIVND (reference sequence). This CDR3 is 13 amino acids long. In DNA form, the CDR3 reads TGTGCCAGTAGTATTTGGGAGAACACTGAAGCTTTCTTT. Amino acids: CASSIWENTEAFF.

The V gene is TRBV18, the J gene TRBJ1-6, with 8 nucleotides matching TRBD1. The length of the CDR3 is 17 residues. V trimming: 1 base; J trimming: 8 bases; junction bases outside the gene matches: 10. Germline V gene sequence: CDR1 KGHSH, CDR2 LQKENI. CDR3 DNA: TGTGCCAGCTCACCACGAGACAGGGGCCCGGGGGATTCACCCCTCCACTTT. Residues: CASSPRDRGPGDSPLHF.